Reported below is one T cell receptor beta chain. Its antigen is not identified. The data were taken from a study of cytomegalovirus exposure and HLA in healthy donors. Study background: HLA-typed donors were the source of approximately 85 million unique TCRs, which an early data release held. Genetic ancestry analysis placed over 75% of the approximately 390 donors that were genotyped in the Caucasian-associated cluster.

The PCR made use of 60 Vbeta and 13 Jbeta primers. Data came from immunoSEQ multiplex PCR; TCRdb stores just in-frame clones and leaves some out. The repertoire includes about 170,000 clones, under 80% of them detected once, and around 3.1% sits in the top ten. Study-wide results and caveats: Later on, an analysis showed TCR association rates differing by HLA locus, with DRB1 the most and HLA-C the fewest.

The donors, nominally healthy at sampling, likely had unrecorded immune exposures. J was trimmed by 7 bases and V by 3 bases; bases with no gene match: 6. The CDR3 covers 14 residues. CDR1 and CDR2 from the germline V gene are SGHDT and YYEEEE. This chain links TRBV5-6 with TRBJ1-4, with 7 bases matching TRBD1. The specimen was PBMCs. This receptor was obtained from a female donor in good health and CMV-seronegative. The CDR3 region is CASSYGTEAEKLFF. CDR3 sequence (DNA): TGTGCCAGCAGCTACGGGACAGAGGCTGAAAAACTGTTTTTT.